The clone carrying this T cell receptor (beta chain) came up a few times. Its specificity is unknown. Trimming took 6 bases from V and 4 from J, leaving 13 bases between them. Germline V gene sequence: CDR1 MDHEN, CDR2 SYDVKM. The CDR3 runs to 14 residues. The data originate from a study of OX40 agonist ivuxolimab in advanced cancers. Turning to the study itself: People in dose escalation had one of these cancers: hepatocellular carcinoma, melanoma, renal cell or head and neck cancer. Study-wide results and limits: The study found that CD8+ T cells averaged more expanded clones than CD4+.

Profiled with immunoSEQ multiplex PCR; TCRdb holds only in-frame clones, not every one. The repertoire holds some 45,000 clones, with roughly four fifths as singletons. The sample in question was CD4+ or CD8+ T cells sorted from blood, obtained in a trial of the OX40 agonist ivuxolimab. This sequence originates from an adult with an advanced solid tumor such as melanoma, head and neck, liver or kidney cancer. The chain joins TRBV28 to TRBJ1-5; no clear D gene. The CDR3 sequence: CASRLGMVNQPQHF. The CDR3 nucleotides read TGTGCCAGCAGGTTAGGAATGGTGAATCAGCCCCAGCATTTT.